The 3 T cell receptor beta chains listed next were all sequenced from one sample in a study of T cell responses to AZD1222 COVID-19 vaccine. Profiling relied on immunoSEQ multiplex PCR, and the TCRdb table lists in-frame clones only, not all of them. This table holds about 97,000 clones, more than 70% found once. The material was peripheral blood, obtained on day 0 of AZD1222 vaccination. These receptors were obtained from an adult in good health.

The chain uses TRBV4-1 and TRBJ2-2; D gene unclear. This CDR3 region has 13 residues. The V gene's germline CDR1 is MGHRA and CDR2 YSYEKL. V lost 4 bases and J lost 4, with 7 bases in between. The CDR3 DNA reads as TGCGCCAGCAGCCTATCGCCCACCGGGGAGCTGTTTTTT. Its translation is CASSLSPTGELFF.

The rearrangement joins TRBV4-2 to TRBJ1-6; TRBD1 aligns across 7 bases. With V trimmed by 4 bases and J by 7 bases, 10 bases remained unmatched. CDR1 LGHNA and CDR2 YNFKEQ come from the germline V gene. The length of the CDR3 is 16 residues. Here the CDR3 reads CASSRAGTELNSPLHF. The DNA of the CDR3 is TGTGCCAGCAGCCGCGCCGGGACAGAACTAAATTCACCCCTCCACTTT.

The chain recombines TRBV10-2 with TRBJ2-1; no firm D call. Per germline, CDR1 WSHSY and CDR2 SAAADI. V was cut by 6 bases and J by 4 bases, with 4 bases left in between. The CDR3 has 11 amino acids. CDR3 protein: CASRSYNEQFF. In DNA form, the CDR3 reads TGCGCCAGCAGATCGTACAATGAGCAGTTCTTC.